The source of this TCR beta chain is a study of Graves' ophthalmopathy and Graves' hyperthyroidism (dated by TCRdb to 2017 to 2018). Some background on the complete study: Stable hyperthyroidism was defined as no progression to ophthalmopathy within 18 months of follow-up. The study used signatures of the TCR beta repertoire to tell Graves' ophthalmopathy apart from Graves' hyperthyroidism and to predict which patients would progress to ophthalmopathy. In total, 135 blood samples were TCR-sequenced: 40 to 45 ophthalmopathy, under 85 hyperthyroidism and approximately 17 hyperthyroidism-to-ophthalmopathy patients. To explore V-J signatures that distinguish ophthalmopathy from hyperthyroidism, a discovery set of about 99 patients was enrolled, made up of roughly 41 with ophthalmopathy and 55 to 65 with stable hyperthyroidism. For independent validation, a separate cohort was made up of 18 hyperthyroidism patients plus 17 patients who later progressed from hyperthyroidism to ophthalmopathy. In a handful of hyperthyroidism patients, the T-cell repertoire of thyroid tissue was compared with the T-cell repertoire of blood. Once sampling was done, hyperthyroidism patients were given methimazole at a starting dose of 30 mg daily, while ophthalmopathy patients were given high-dose intravenous methylprednisolone. What the research found in general, with its limitations: Most expanded thyroid clonotypes with a frequency above 0.001 also appeared in blood, which suggests that blood repertoires may reflect the immune response in the thyroid. In validation, the model predicted ophthalmopathy progression with about 71% sensitivity and approximately 78% specificity; 12 predicted patients were CT-confirmed with GO in a median of around 6 months. No statistical method was used to set the sample size in advance, and the investigators knew which group each participant was assigned to. In cross-validation, the 13-signature model distinguished ophthalmopathy from stable hyperthyroidism with 85% to 90% sensitivity and almost 83% specificity, and in the test set the corresponding values were roughly 80% and 76%.

Patients with hyperthyroidism were aged 18 to 65 years, had been newly diagnosed, and had a disease duration of less than 2 months. Anyone with other autoimmune diseases, uncontrolled infections, pregnancy or lactation was excluded from the study. Clinical symptoms, serum thyroxine, TRAb, thyroid ultrasound and orbital computed tomography formed the basis of the diagnosis. Total RNA was extracted using Trizol reagent, and RNA quality was checked on an Agilent 2100 Bioanalyzer. This clonotype was detected ten times or more. Its target antigen remains unknown. The record has no base qualities; no much larger clone is one base away. Relative to germline, V is 1 base shorter and J is 5 bases shorter, with 14 bases between their ends. The germline V gene (reference sequence) supplies CDR1 DFQATT and CDR2 SNEGSKA. The CDR3 contains 14 residues, cysteine and phenylalanine counted. Only CDR3 DNA is held: 42 bases, read in frame from base 1.

TCR beta CDR3 regions were amplified from RNA transcripts for repertoire sequencing. The first round was an RT-PCR using HTBI primers with the Qiagen OneStep RT-PCR kit, and this first round was followed by a second-round multiplex PCR, then size selection and purification. The libraries underwent paired-end sequencing with 100 bp reads on an Illumina HiSeq2000. In the original analysis: SOAPnuke was used to process the reads, removing any read that contained adapters or uncalled bases, had a mean Phred below 15, or lacked an exact match to the constant primer or identifier. COPE v1.2.5 was used to merge the high-quality paired reads. Each unique nucleotide sequence was treated as a clonotype, and MiTCR v1.1 was used to align the clonotypes to the IMGT TRB V, D and J references. The analysis was limited to V-J combinations with a frequency above 0.0001, which together covered 99% to 99.2% of the repertoires. A TCR clonal expansion and chaos score per V-J combination was defined as the ratio of F50 clonal expansion to chaos observed in the TCRdist matrix. Welch's t-statistics and random forest were used to reduce features to about 13 V-J combinations, which were fed into a naive Bayes classifier. The Morisita-Horn index was used to measure how similar the thyroid and blood repertoires were. TCRdb ran its own pipeline on the public reads, namely fastp trimming at Q25 and MiXCR clone calling, and kept in-frame beta chains. Each record represents a unique CDR3 protein, reported with the most common genes and DNA among its rows. The V and J calls shown here were made by TCRdb, not taken from the authors' results. Recorded for this sample are around 590,000 distinct CDR3 sequences; less than 45% of them occurred a single time. About 4% of the sample rests with the top ten.

The source material was peripheral blood or thyroid tissue (not recorded which). This sequence was found in an adult man with Graves' hyperthyroidism. The V gene is TRBV20-1 and the J gene is TRBJ2-5; the D segment cannot be called with confidence. CDR3 sequence: CSARGSSYRETQYF. The DNA sequence is given as TGCAGTGCTAGAGGCTCGTCTTATAGGGAGACCCAGTACTTC.